These 21 T cell receptor beta chains came from one sample sequenced in a study of cytomegalovirus exposure and HLA in healthy donors. The PCR had 60 Vbeta and 13 Jbeta primers. The table came from immunoSEQ multiplex PCR; TCRdb's copy has only in-frame clones and leaves some out. The data show more than 150,000 clones, roughly 75% seen once. The sequenced sample was PBMCs. Every receptor here comes from a woman aged 40 to 49 in good health and CMV-seropositive.

The genes are TRBV27 and TRBJ2-7, with 9 positions matching TRBD1. J was trimmed by 5 bases and V by 0 bases; bases with no gene match: 5. Germline values: CDR1 MNHEY, CDR2 SMNVEV (reference sequence). The CDR3 spans 15 residues. The CDR3 DNA follows: TGTGCCAGCAGTTTATCCGGGACAGGGCTGAACGAGCAGTACTTC. This gives the protein CASSLSGTGLNEQYF.

The chain couples TRBV5-6 to TRBJ2-7, with TRBD1 identical over 7 bases. This CDR3 is 15 amino acids long. After removal of 4 bases from V and 3 bases from J, the junction contained 10 bases not matched to a gene. CDR1 and CDR2 from the germline V gene are SGHDT and YYEEEE. CDR3 DNA sequence: TGTGCCAGCAGCCGGCCCATAGGGGGCATCTACGAGCAGTACTTC. Its translation is CASSRPIGGIYEQYF. Using reference TRBV5-6 and TRBJ2-7 for the parts outside the CDR3, the full variable domain is DAGVTQSPTHLIKTRGQQVTLRCSPKSGHDTVSWYQQALGQGPQFIFQYYEEEERQRGNFPDRFSGHQFPNYSSELNVNALLLGDSALYLCASSRPIGGIYEQYFGPGTRLTVT.

The rearrangement joins TRBV30 to TRBJ2-1; D remains unclear. V was pared by 0 bases and J by 16 bases, with 13 bases between. The germline V gene encodes CDR1 GTSNPN and CDR2 SVGIG (reference sequence). The CDR3 is made up of 11 amino acids. CDR3 sequence: CAWSVPSNQFF. Here the CDR3 DNA reads TGTGCCTGGAGTGTACCGAGTAACCAATTCTTC.

As DNA, the CDR3 is TGTGCCAACAGACAAACAGGGTCAAGCTCCTACAATGAGCAGTTCTTC. Translation: CANRQTGSSSYNEQFF. The chain has TRBV7-8 and TRBJ2-1, with D possibly TRBD1 on 6 matching bases. Trimming took off 10 bases at V and 0 bases at J, with 19 bases between the two ends. Germline V lookup: CDR1 SGHVS, CDR2 FQNEAQ. The CDR3 runs to 16 residues.

The chain employs TRBV7-9 and TRBJ2-1; D call uncertain. The CDR3 is 12 residues long. Per the germline V gene, CDR1 is SEHNR and CDR2 is FQNEAQ (reference sequence). Trimming took off 3 bases at V and 15 bases at J, with 15 bases between the two ends. The CDR3 nucleotides are TGTGCCAGCAGCTTTGAACCGACCCCGGGGTTCTTC. Its translation is CASSFEPTPGFF.

The chain is built from TRBV28 and TRBJ1-1, with 7 bases aligning to TRBD1. V gave up 5 bases and J gave up 2 bases; unmatched junction bases: 11. The CDR3 sequence is 16 residues long. Germline V gives CDR1 MDHEN, CDR2 SYDVKM. The DNA of the CDR3 is TGTGCCAGCAGTCTACCTCCGGGACAGAGCAACACTGAAGCTTTCTTT. Amino acid sequence: CASSLPPGQSNTEAFF.

The chain has TRBV7-9 and TRBJ1-6, with 8 bases lining up with TRBD1. There are 15 residues in the CDR3. From germline, CDR1 is SEHNR and CDR2 FQNEAQ (reference sequence). After removal of 5 bases from V and 10 bases from J, the junction contained 10 bases not matched to a gene. For the CDR3, the DNA is TGTGCCAGCAGCACAGGGGGAACAGGGGTCTCACCCCTCCACTTT. The encoded protein is CASSTGGTGVSPLHF.

The sample holds one count of this clone. V is TRBV9 and J is TRBJ2-1; the match to TRBD2 covers 7 bases. This CDR3 region has 15 residues. After removal of 6 bases from V and 4 bases from J, the junction contained 10 bases not matched to a gene. CDR1 and CDR2 (germline): SGDLS, YYNGEE. The CDR3 nucleotides read TGTGCCAGCACCCAAGGGAGGGAGTGGTACAATGAGCAGTTCTTC. Its protein product is CASTQGREWYNEQFF. The full variable domain, in which reference TRBV9 and TRBJ2-1 provide the parts outside the CDR3, is DSGVTQTPKHLITATGQRVTLRCSPRSGDLSVYWYQQSLDQGLQFLIQYYNGEERAKGNILERFSAQQFPDLHSELNLSSLELGDSALYFCASTQGREWYNEQFFGPGTRLTVL.

This clone occurred a few times. The rearrangement uses TRBV7-2 and TRBJ2-7; D is unresolved. CDR3 size: 13 residues. CDR1 and CDR2 (germline): SGHTA, FQGNSA. Trimming removed 2 bases at V and 3 bases at J, with 8 bases between. The CDR3 coding sequence is TGTGCCAGCAGCTTAATTGCCAGCTACGAGCAGTACTTC. It specifies CASSLIASYEQYF.

The chain links TRBV30 to TRBJ2-7; maybe TRBD1 (6 bases). Germline loops: CDR1 GTSNPN, CDR2 SVGIG (reference sequence). The CDR3 consists of 11 residues. V shed 5 bases and J shed 4 bases, with 9 bases lying between them. DNA of the CDR3: TGTGCCTGGTGCACAGGGTACGAGCAGTACTTC. Translation: CAWCTGYEQYF.

The V gene is TRBV6-5, the J gene TRBJ2-7; TRBD2 aligns across 11 bases. The CDR3 has 15 amino acids. Germline lookup yields CDR1 MNHEY and CDR2 SVGAGI. Trimming removed 2 bases from V and 3 bases from J; junction bases left unmatched: 3. CDR3 DNA: TGTGCCAGCAGTTACACCGGGACTAGCGGCTACGAGCAGTACTTC. Its translation: CASSYTGTSGYEQYF.

The chain carries TRBV29-1 and TRBJ1-2; no clear D gene. The germline V gene encodes CDR1 SQVTM and CDR2 ANQGSEA. The CDR3 totals 14 residues. The V gene lost 0 bases and the J gene lost 4 bases, with 12 bases spanning the gap. The CDR3 here is CSVEDSENSYGYTF. The CDR3, as DNA: TGCAGCGTTGAAGATTCCGAGAACTCCTATGGCTACACCTTC.

This chain connects TRBV14 to TRBJ2-7, with TRBD2 identical over 7 bases. The CDR3 runs 13 residues. The germline V gene encodes CDR1 SGHDN and CDR2 FVKESK. The V segment lost 2 bases and the J segment 3 bases; nucleotides outside the gene matches: 1. The chain's CDR3 is CASSQRGDYEQYF. The CDR3 bases are TGTGCCAGCAGCCAACGGGGGGACTACGAGCAGTACTTC.

This clone was counted between two and nine times. The CDR3 here is CSVFLAGSDEQYF. The CDR3 DNA follows: TGCAGCGTTTTCCTAGCGGGATCGGACGAGCAGTACTTC. The J gene is TRBJ2-7, the V gene TRBV29-1, with TRBD2 matching over 9 bases. Trimming cost V 5 bases and J 5 bases; bases outside gene matches: 7. The CDR3 is made up of 13 amino acids. Germline V CDR1 and CDR2: SQVTM, ANQGSEA.

The chain is built from TRBV7-9 and TRBJ2-7, with 7 positions matching TRBD1. This CDR3 spans 14 amino acids. The germline CDR1 and CDR2 sequences are SEHNR and FQNEAQ (reference sequence). The V and J ends lost 1 base and 4 bases, in that order; junction bases with no gene match: 4. For the CDR3, the DNA is TGTGCCAGCAGCTTAGACAGGGGCCGGTACGAGCAGTACTTC. It codes for CASSLDRGRYEQYF.

The V call is TRBV28, the J call TRBJ1-1; D is perhaps TRBD1 (5 bases). In germline, CDR1 is MDHEN, CDR2 SYDVKM. The germline V and J ends were trimmed by 6 bases and 3 bases, with 20 bases remaining between them. The CDR3 consists of 16 residues. The CDR3: CASRRDGRSLYTEAFF. DNA of the CDR3: TGTGCCAGCAGGCGGGACGGAAGGTCTCTATACACTGAAGCTTTCTTT.

V is TRBV5-1 and J is TRBJ2-3, with 8 bases that match TRBD1. Germline trimming cut 3 bases from V and 4 bases from J; bases unmatched to any gene: 1. This CDR3 contains 13 residues. Germline CDR1 SGHRS, CDR2 YFSETQ. CDR3 residues: CASSSTGADTQYF. The CDR3, as DNA: TGCGCCAGCAGCTCGACAGGGGCAGATACGCAGTATTTT.

The chain employs TRBV6-5 and TRBJ2-2; 7 bases map to TRBD2. Germline CDR1 and CDR2: MNHEY and SVGAGI. The CDR3 extends over 14 amino acids. J lost 2 bases, V lost 6 bases, and 3 bases had no gene match. CDR3 DNA sequence: TGTGCCAGCAGCGAGGGACTAAACACCGGGGAGCTGTTTTTT. This sequence encodes CASSEGLNTGELFF.

The chain uses TRBV5-1 and TRBJ2-2; 7 bases line up with TRBD2. Per the germline V gene, CDR1 is SGHRS and CDR2 is YFSETQ. V lost 0 bases to trimming and J lost 6 bases; unmatched junction nucleotides: 8. There are 16 residues in the CDR3. The CDR3 DNA reads as TGCGCCAGCAGCTTGGCCGTGGTAGCGGGTGCCGGGGAGCTGTTTTTT. Amino acids: CASSLAVVAGAGELFF.

This clone came up once. This CDR3 is CASSLDTSGYQETQYF. Written as DNA, the CDR3 is TGTGCCAGCAGCTTGGATACTAGCGGATATCAAGAGACCCAGTACTTC. The rearrangement uses TRBV5-4 and TRBJ2-5; 8 bases agree with TRBD2. This CDR3 is 16 amino acids long. Trimming removed 0 bases from V and 2 bases from J; junction bases left unmatched: 6. Germline values: CDR1 SGHNT, CDR2 YYREEE (reference sequence).

V is TRBV21-1 and J is TRBJ2-2; the table's D call TRBD1 went unverified against the DNA. TRBV21-1 is designated a pseudogene. This CDR3 is built from 14 residues. CDR3 protein: CASTKTGFTGELFF. CDR3 sequence (DNA): TGTGCCAGCACAAAGACAGGGTTCACCGGGGAGCTGTTTTTT.